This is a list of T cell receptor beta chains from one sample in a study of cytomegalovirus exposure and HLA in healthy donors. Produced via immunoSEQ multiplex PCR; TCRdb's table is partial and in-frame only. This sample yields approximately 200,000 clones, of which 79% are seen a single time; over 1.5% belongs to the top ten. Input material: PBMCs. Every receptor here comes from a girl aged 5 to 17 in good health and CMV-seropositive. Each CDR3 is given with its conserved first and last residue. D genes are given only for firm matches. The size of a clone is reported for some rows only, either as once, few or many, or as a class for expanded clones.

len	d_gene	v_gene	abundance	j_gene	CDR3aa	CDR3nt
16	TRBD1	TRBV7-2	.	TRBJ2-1	CASSIDWDRAIPEQFF	TGTGCCAGCAGCATTGACTGGGACAGGGCAATTCCAGAGCAGTTCTTC
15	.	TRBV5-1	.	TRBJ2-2	CASSLSRVNTGELFF	TGCGCCAGCAGCTTGTCCCGGGTAAACACCGGGGAGCTGTTTTTT
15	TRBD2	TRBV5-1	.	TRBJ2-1	CASSWRTSDYNEQFF	TGCGCCAGCAGCTGGCGGACTAGCGATTACAATGAGCAGTTCTTC
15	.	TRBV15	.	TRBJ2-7	CATSRTPGSFGEQYF	TGTGCCACCAGCAGAACCCCCGGGAGCTTTGGAGAGCAGTACTTC
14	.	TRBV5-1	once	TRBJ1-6	CASSLSSGTTPLHF	TGCGCCAGCAGCTTGAGCTCAGGGACAACACCCCTCCACTTT
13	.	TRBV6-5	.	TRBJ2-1	CASRQWRNNEQFF	TGTGCCAGCAGACAGTGGAGGAACAATGAGCAGTTCTTC
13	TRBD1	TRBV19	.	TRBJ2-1	CASSTGGRNEQFF	TGTGCCAGTAGTACAGGGGGCAGGAATGAGCAGTTCTTC
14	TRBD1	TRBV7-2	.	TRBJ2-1	CASRRGQGADEQFF	TGTGCCAGCAGGCGGGGACAGGGGGCAGATGAGCAGTTCTTC
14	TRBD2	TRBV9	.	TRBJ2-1	CASSVAGGLDEQFF	TGTGCCAGCAGCGTAGCGGGGGGTTTGGATGAGCAGTTCTTC
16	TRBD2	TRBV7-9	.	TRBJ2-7	CASSLRLAGGIYEQYF	TGTGCCAGCAGCTTGAGACTAGCGGGGGGTATCTACGAGCAGTACTTC
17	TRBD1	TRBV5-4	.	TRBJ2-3	CASSFPYTGGVTDTQYF	TGTGCCAGCAGCTTCCCGTATACAGGGGGCGTCACAGATACGCAGTATTTT